This T cell receptor (delta chain) stems from a study of gamma delta lymphoproliferative disorders and STAT genes (dated by TCRdb to the late 2010s). About the full investigation: The LymphoTrack Dx TCRG Assay was used to build gamma-chain libraries from a minimum of 50 ng of genomic DNA. Delta-chain libraries followed the EuroClonality-NGS working group standard operating procedure, because no corresponding Invivoscribe delta assay was available. The study profiled TCR gamma and delta CDR3 repertoires by deep sequencing in Tgammadelta lymphoproliferative disease patients and healthy controls, within a larger immunophenotypic and STAT-mutation study. A couple of gamma-chain samples and all delta-chain samples were sequenced twice to confirm results.

TCR sequencing was performed on genomic DNA from peripheral blood mononuclear cells isolated from patients and controls. Controls were approximately 23 healthy adult blood donors, with a median age of about 70 years and 12 males and about eleven females, matched to patients for age and sex. The germline V gene supplies CDR1 TSWWSYY and CDR2 QGS. There are 22 amino acids in the CDR3, from cysteine to phenylalanine inclusive. Of all the DNA, just the CDR3 is kept, 66 bases in frame from base 1. Results the study describes overall, beyond this receptor: In whole-repertoire clustering, patient gamma repertoires grouped separately from healthy controls, whereas delta repertoires showed no separation between groups. According to the authors, NGS specificity may be reduced at low frequencies, so whether leukemic clones are public or private needs confirmation. Almost every major gamma and delta clonotype found in patients was public, meaning shared with at least one healthy donor, with just a couple of gamma clonotypes being private to disease. T cells in controls likely covered a range of maturation stages, whereas leukemic cells were skewed toward terminal effectors, which could potentially limit comparisons between patients and controls.

Both library methods used multiplex PCR with primers targeting conserved V and J regions of the TCR genes. The amplicons were purified, pooled and then sequenced on an Illumina MiSeq platform. The original pipeline was this. V(D)J alignment, clonotype assembly and translation were done with MiXCR, while functionality assessment and CDR3 repertoire analyses were done with VDJtools. CDR3 was defined according to IMGT, and analyses were limited to productive sequences using functional genes, with ORF genes and pseudogenes excluded. Identical amino acid CDR3s of major clonotypes (frequency >=5%) were searched for across all patients and controls using a custom Python script. To compare clonotype frequencies between patients and controls, a one-sided non-parametric Wilcoxon test was applied. Identical DNA sequences were merged into single rows after TCRdb reprocessed the public reads with CATT. The V and J calls follow TCRdb's processing rather than the paper's. The sample contains under 5,000 delta-chain clones, more than 0.8% of them found a single time. Roughly 21% of the sample goes to the ten largest clones.

In this sample, this clone turned up a few times. It has no known antigen specificity. Only one base separates this from a far larger clonotype, so it likely reflects a read error. This specimen includes other DNA sequences encoding the same CDR3. Sequencing input: blood. The receptor's source is a human donor in good health. The rearranged segments are TRDV1 and TRDJ1, and TRDD3 aligns with 7 junction nucleotides. The CDR3 sequence is CALGELAPYWGLKGAYTDKLIF. The DNA is as follows: TGTGCTCTTGGAGAACTCGCTCCCTACTGGGGACTCAAGGGGGCCTACACCGATAAACTCATCTTT.